This T cell receptor (beta chain) was sequenced for a study of CD8 T cells in Susac syndrome. With random hexamers, reverse transcription was performed on about 0.5 to 1 ug of RNA. An immunoSEQ multiplex PCR amplified TCR beta CDR3 over 54 Vbeta and 13 Jbeta. TCRdb reprocessed the immunoSEQ multiplex PCR reads via MiXCR and lists one record per CDR3 protein. The table lists under 300,000 distinct CDR3 sequences, 95% to 97% of them singletons. V was shortened by 3 bases and J by 4 bases, with 12 bases between the two germline ends. Germline assignment: CDR1 SQVTM and CDR2 ANQGSEA. The CDR3 spans 13 residues. Fulfillment of recently defined diagnostic criteria for definite or probable disease was shown by the patients with Susac syndrome.

This chain links TRBV29-1 with TRBJ1-2; tentative D call: TRBD1 (5 bases). This TCR was sampled from a human donor with Susac syndrome. Sequencing input: CD4+ T cells from PBMCs. The CDR3 loop is CSVDRQRSYGYTF. The CDR3 nucleotides are TGCAGCGTTGATAGACAGCGGAGCTATGGCTACACCTTC.